These T cell receptor beta chains were read from a single sample in a study of early T cells in non-severe SARS-CoV-2 infection. TCRdb re-analysed the 5' RACE reads in MiXCR, keeping a single row per CDR3 protein. The repertoire holds nearly 110,000 distinct CDR3 sequences, 8.5% to 14% seen once, with 7.6% in the top ten. The specimen sequenced was whole blood. These TCRs come from an adult who was a healthcare worker with PCR-confirmed SARS-CoV-2 infection or an uninfected control (not recorded which). CDR3s include the opening cysteine and the closing phenylalanine or tryptophan. Fields, in order: CDR3 length, clone size, J gene, D gene, V gene, CDR3 DNA, CDR3 protein. The D gene is left open where the match is weak. Clone size is shown for a subset of rows, as once, few, many or a class of expanded clone.

length: 15; size: -; J: TRBJ2-7; D: TRBD2; V: TRBV6-2/TRBV6-3; DNA: TGTGCCAGCTCAACCCCACGGGGGGTTTCCTACGAGCAGTACTTC; CDR3: CASSTPRGVSYEQYF
length: 12; size: few; J: TRBJ2-7; D: -; V: TRBV20-1; DNA: TGCAGTGCTAGAGTCCGCGGTTACGAGCAGTACTTC; CDR3: CSARVRGYEQYF
length: 15; size: few; J: TRBJ2-5; D: TRBD2; V: TRBV28; DNA: TGTGCCAGCAGTTTAGGCGGGAGGGCCGGCGAGACCCAGTACTTC; CDR3: CASSLGGRAGETQYF
length: 16; size: -; J: TRBJ2-2; D: -; V: TRBV2; DNA: TGTGCCAGCAGTGAAGTTAATCAGCGGCGTGACGGGGAGCTGGTTTTT; CDR3: CASSEVNQRRDGELVF
length: 13; size: many; J: TRBJ2-4; D: -; V: TRBV12-3/TRBV12-4; DNA: TGTGCCAGCAGTTCCGGGGGAGGAAACATTCAGTACTTC; CDR3: CASSSGGGNIQYF
length: 17; size: many; J: TRBJ2-1; D: TRBD2; V: TRBV28; DNA: TGTGCCAGCAGTTTATGGTTTCTAGCGGGAGCGAGTAATGAGCAGTTCTTC; CDR3: CASSLWFLAGASNEQFF
length: 16; size: few; J: TRBJ2-7; D: -; V: TRBV4-1; DNA: TGCGCCAGCAGCCCCCGGATGAACCTTAACTCCTACGAGCAGTACTTC; CDR3: CASSPRMNLNSYEQYF
length: 15; size: many; J: TRBJ1-5; D: -; V: TRBV9; DNA: TGTGCCAGCAGCGTCGGGGGTAGAAGCAATCAGCCCCAGCATTTT; CDR3: CASSVGGRSNQPQHF
length: 15; size: many; J: TRBJ2-1; D: TRBD2; V: TRBV25-1; DNA: TGTGCCAGCAGTGCGCCATATGGGACTAGTAATGAGCAGTTCTTC; CDR3: CASSAPYGTSNEQFF
length: 14; size: many; J: TRBJ2-7; D: -; V: TRBV5-1; DNA: TGCGCCAGCAGCTTGATGAGGGCGACCTACGAGCAGTACTTC; CDR3: CASSLMRATYEQYF
length: 15; size: -; J: TRBJ2-2; D: TRBD1; V: TRBV29-1; DNA: TGCAGCGGCAGGACAGGAACCGGGAACACCGGGGAGCTGTTTTTT; CDR3: CSGRTGTGNTGELFF
length: 19; size: few; J: TRBJ2-1; D: -; V: TRBV3-1; DNA: TGTGCCAGCAGCCAAGACGTCACGGCGAAATACAGCTCCTACAATGAGCAGTTCTTC; CDR3: CASSQDVTAKYSSYNEQFF
length: 14; size: few; J: TRBJ2-5; D: -; V: TRBV7-9; DNA: TGTGCCAGCAGCTTAGGAAGTTTCCAAGAGACCCAGTACTTC; CDR3: CASSLGSFQETQYF
length: 14; size: many; J: TRBJ2-7; D: TRBD2; V: TRBV7-6; DNA: TGTGCCAGCACCTCAGAGGCGGGAGCCTACGAGCAGTACTTC; CDR3: CASTSEAGAYEQYF
length: 13; size: -; J: TRBJ1-2; D: -; V: TRBV28; DNA: TGTGCCAGCACCTTGGGGGATGGCTATGGCTACACCTTC; CDR3: CASTLGDGYGYTF
length: 11; size: few; J: TRBJ2-1; D: TRBD2; V: TRBV12-3/TRBV12-4; DNA: TGTGCCAGCCGCGGGGGGGGACTAACGTTCTTC; CDR3: CASRGGGLTFF
length: 12; size: many; J: TRBJ2-7; D: -; V: TRBV28; DNA: TGTGCCAGCAGCCTCCTTCCATACGAGCAGTACTTC; CDR3: CASSLLPYEQYF
length: 15; size: -; J: TRBJ2-1; D: TRBD2; V: TRBV2; DNA: TGTGCCAGCATCAGAACCAGCGGGAGAAAAAATGAGCAGTTCTTC; CDR3: CASIRTSGRKNEQFF
length: 16; size: few; J: TRBJ2-1; D: -; V: TRBV11-2; DNA: TGTGCCAGCAGCTCCGTTAGCGGAGCCGACTACAATGAGCAGTTCTTC; CDR3: CASSSVSGADYNEQFF
length: 15; size: -; J: TRBJ1-3; D: -; V: TRBV6-5; DNA: TGTGCCAGCAGTTACTCCACAGGGCAAGGAAACACCATATATTTT; CDR3: CASSYSTGQGNTIYF
length: 14; size: many; J: TRBJ2-3; D: TRBD2; V: TRBV11-2; DNA: TGTGCCAGCACCAAGCGGGAGGCCTCAGATACGCAGTATTTT; CDR3: CASTKREASDTQYF
length: 18; size: few; J: TRBJ2-2; D: TRBD1; V: TRBV12-3/TRBV12-4; DNA: TGTGCAAGCAGTTTAAGCAGGATGAGACAGGGGAACACCGGGGAGCTGTTTTTT; CDR3: CASSLSRMRQGNTGELFF
length: 13; size: many; J: TRBJ2-1; D: TRBD2; V: TRBV20-1; DNA: TGCAGTGCTAGAGATAGGTCTAGCGGTGAGCAGTTCTTC; CDR3: CSARDRSSGEQFF
length: 15; size: few; J: TRBJ1-1; D: TRBD1; V: TRBV28; DNA: TGTGCCAGCAGTTTCGTAAGGACAGGGGGAACTGAAGCTTTCTTT; CDR3: CASSFVRTGGTEAFF
length: 14; size: many; J: TRBJ2-3; D: TRBD2; V: TRBV20-1; DNA: TGCAGTGCCCCGTCTAGCGGGCACACAGATACGCAGTATTTT; CDR3: CSAPSSGHTDTQYF
length: 16; size: many; J: TRBJ2-2; D: TRBD2; V: TRBV6-1; DNA: TGTGCCAGCAGTGCGATCAGCGGGAGAACCACCGGGGAGCTGTTTTTT; CDR3: CASSAISGRTTGELFF
length: 14; size: -; J: TRBJ2-7; D: -; V: TRBV29-1; DNA: TGCAGCGTTGAGGTCGGGGACCGATCGTACGAGCAGTACTTC; CDR3: CSVEVGDRSYEQYF
length: 14; size: -; J: TRBJ1-1; D: -; V: TRBV4-1; DNA: TGCGCCAGCAGCCAAGAATACGGACACACAGAAGCTTTCTTT; CDR3: CASSQEYGHTEAFF
length: 15; size: -; J: TRBJ2-3; D: -; V: TRBV2; DNA: TGTGCCAGAAGTGAAACGGCAGCTGACCACGATACGCAGTATTTT; CDR3: CARSETAADHDTQYF
length: 19; size: -; J: TRBJ1-6; D: TRBD1; V: TRBV12-3/TRBV12-4; DNA: TGTGCCAGCAGTCCCCCCGGTTGGCGACAGGGTTCCTATAATTCACCCCTCCACTTT; CDR3: CASSPPGWRQGSYNSPLHF
length: 15; size: few; J: TRBJ2-5; D: -; V: TRBV7-6; DNA: TGTGCCAGCAGCTCCCGGACGCTTGAGGGAAAGACCCAGTACTTC; CDR3: CASSSRTLEGKTQYF